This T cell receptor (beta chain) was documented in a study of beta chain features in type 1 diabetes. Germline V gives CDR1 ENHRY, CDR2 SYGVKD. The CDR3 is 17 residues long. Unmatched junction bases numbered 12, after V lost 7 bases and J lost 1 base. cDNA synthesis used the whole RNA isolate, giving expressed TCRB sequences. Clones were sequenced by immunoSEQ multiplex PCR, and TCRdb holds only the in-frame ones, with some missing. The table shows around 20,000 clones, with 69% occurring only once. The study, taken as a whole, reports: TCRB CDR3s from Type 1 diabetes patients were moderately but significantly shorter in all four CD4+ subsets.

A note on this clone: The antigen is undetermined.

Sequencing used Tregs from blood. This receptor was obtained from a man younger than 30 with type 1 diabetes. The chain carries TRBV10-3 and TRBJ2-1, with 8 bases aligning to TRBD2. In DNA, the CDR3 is TGTGCCATCAAGGGGATGGCGGGAGGAGCTTCCTACAATGAGCAGTTCTTC. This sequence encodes CAIKGMAGGASYNEQFF.